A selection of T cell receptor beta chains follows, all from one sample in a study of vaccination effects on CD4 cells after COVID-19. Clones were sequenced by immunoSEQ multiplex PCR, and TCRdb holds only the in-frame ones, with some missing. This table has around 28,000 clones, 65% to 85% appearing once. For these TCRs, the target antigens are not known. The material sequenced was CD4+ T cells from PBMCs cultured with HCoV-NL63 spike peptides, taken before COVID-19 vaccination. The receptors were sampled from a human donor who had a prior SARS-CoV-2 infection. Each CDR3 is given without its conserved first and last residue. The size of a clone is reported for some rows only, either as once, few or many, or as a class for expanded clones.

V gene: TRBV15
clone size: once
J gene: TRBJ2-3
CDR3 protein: ATSRGGLSDTQY

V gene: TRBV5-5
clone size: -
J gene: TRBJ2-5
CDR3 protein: ASSLAGQLETQY

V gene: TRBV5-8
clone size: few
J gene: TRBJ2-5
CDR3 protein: ASSPGTSGVGAETQY

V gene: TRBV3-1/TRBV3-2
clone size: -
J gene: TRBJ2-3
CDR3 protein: ASSQAARGRSTDTQY

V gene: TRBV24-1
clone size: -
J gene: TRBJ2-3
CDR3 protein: ATSDLSNSDTQY

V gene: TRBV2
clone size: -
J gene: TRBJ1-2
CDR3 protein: ASSAGTNYGYT

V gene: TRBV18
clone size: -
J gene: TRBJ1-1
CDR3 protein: ASSPYRAENTEAF

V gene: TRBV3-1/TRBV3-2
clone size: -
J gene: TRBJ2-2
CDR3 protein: ASSLGQGTNTGELF

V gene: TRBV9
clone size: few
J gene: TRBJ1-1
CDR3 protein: ASSGRTGAF

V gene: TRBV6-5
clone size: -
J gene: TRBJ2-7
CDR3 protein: ASSYDQGFYEQY

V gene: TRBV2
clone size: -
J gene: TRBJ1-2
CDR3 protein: ASSNGPPGANYGYT